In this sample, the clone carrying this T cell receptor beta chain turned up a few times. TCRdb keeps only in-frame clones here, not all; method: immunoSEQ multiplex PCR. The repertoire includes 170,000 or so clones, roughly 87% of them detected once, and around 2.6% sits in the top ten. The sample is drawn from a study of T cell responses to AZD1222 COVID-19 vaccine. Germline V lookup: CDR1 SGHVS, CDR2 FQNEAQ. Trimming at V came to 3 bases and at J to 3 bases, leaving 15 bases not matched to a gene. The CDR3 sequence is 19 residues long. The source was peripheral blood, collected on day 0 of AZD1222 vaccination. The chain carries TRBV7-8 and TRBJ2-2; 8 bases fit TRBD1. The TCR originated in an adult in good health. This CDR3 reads CASSLRTKLGQGDTGELFF. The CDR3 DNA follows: TGTGCCAGCAGCTTGAGGACGAAACTTGGACAGGGAGACACCGGGGAGCTGTTTTTT.